This T cell receptor (beta chain) was sequenced in a study of T cell responses to AZD1222 COVID-19 vaccine. Study-wide findings and caveats: Baseline seropositivity occurred in only a handful of AZD1222 recipients.

CDR3 length: 16 amino acids. Germline V gene sequence: CDR1 LGHNA, CDR2 YSLEER. J lost 7 bases, V lost 1 base, and 8 bases had no gene match. The method was immunoSEQ multiplex PCR; TCRdb's version includes in-frame clones alone and lacks a portion of them. The sample holds around 78,000 clones, roughly 90% seen once. Comments on this clone: Its antigen remains unidentified.

This clonotype originated in an adult who received the AZD1222 COVID-19 vaccine. The sequenced sample was peripheral blood, obtained 28 days after the second AZD1222 dose. The rearrangement links TRBV4-3 to TRBJ2-7; the match to TRBD1 covers 12 bases. CDR3 in DNA: TGCGCCAGCAGCCAAGGCCCGGGACAGGGGGCGAAAGAGCAGTACTTC. Amino acids: CASSQGPGQGAKEQYF.